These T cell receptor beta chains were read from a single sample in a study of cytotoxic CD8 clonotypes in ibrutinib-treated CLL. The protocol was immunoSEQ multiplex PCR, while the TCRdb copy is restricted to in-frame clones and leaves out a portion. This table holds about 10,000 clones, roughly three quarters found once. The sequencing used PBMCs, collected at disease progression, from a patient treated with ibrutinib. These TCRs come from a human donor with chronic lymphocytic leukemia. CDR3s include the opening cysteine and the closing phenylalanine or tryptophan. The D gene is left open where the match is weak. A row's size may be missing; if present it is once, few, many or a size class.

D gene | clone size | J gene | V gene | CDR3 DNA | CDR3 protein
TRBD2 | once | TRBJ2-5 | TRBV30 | TGTGCCTGGAGTGTACGGGGAGGGGCCGGGGAGACCCAGTACTTC | CAWSVRGGAGETQYF
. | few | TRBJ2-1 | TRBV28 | TGTGCCAGCAGTCCAAACAGTCATGAGCAGTTCTTC | CASSPNSHEQFF
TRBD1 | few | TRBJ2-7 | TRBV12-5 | TGTGCTAGTGGTCCCCATCGGACAGGGGCGGTTGGCTCCTACGAGCAGTACTTC | CASGPHRTGAVGSYEQYF
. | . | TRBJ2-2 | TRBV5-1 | TGCGCCAGCAGCGTAGACGGGACCGGGGAGCTGTTTTTT | CASSVDGTGELFF
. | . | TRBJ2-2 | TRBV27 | TGTGCCAGCAGTCCCACCGGTTACACCGGGGAGCTGTTTTTT | CASSPTGYTGELFF
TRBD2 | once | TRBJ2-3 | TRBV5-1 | TGCGCCAGCAGCTTGTCGCTAGCGGGAGGGTTCACAGATACGCAGTATTTT | CASSLSLAGGFTDTQYF
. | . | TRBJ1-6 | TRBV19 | TGTGCCAGTAGTCTCCTCATGAGTGGAGGGACTAATAATTCACCCCTCCACTTT | CASSLLMSGGTNNSPLHF
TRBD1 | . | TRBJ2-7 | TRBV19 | TGTGCCAGTAGTCCCTGGGACAGGGACGAGCAGTACTTC | CASSPWDRDEQYF
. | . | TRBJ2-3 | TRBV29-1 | TGCAGCGTTGGAGGGGGGGGCGGCACAGATACGCAGTATTTT | CSVGGGGGTDTQYF
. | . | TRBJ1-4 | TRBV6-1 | TGTGCCAGCAGTGAGGAACAGCTTAGGAATGAAAAACTGTTTTTT | CASSEEQLRNEKLFF
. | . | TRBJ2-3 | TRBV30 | TGTGCCTGGAGTGTTACCGGATACACAGATACGCAGTATTTT | CAWSVTGYTDTQYF
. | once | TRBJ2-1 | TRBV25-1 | TGTGCCAGCAACCTCCGGACATCGGGGGAGCAGTTCTTC | CASNLRTSGEQFF
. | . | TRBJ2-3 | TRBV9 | TGTGCCAGCGCGGGGCAAGATACGCAGTATTTT | CASAGQDTQYF
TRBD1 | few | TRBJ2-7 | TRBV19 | TGTGCCAGTACTCCGGGACAGGGGTCTACCGAGCAGTACTTC | CASTPGQGSTEQYF
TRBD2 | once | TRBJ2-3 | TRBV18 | TGTGCCAGCTCACCACAAGGCGGGAGTCTACCCACAGATACGCAGTATTTT | CASSPQGGSLPTDTQYF
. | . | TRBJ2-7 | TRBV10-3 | TGTGCCATCAGTGAGTCGAAAAGCGCAGGCGAGCAGTACTTC | CAISESKSAGEQYF
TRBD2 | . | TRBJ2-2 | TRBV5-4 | TGTGCCAGCAGCTCCGGGACTAGGCAGTCCGGGGAGCTGTTTTTT | CASSSGTRQSGELFF
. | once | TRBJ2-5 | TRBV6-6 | TGTGCCAGCAGCTCTATCAGGGGCCCTGGGGAGACCCAGTACTTC | CASSSIRGPGETQYF
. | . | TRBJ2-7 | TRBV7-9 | TGTGCCAGCAGCGCCACTGGGGACGGTTACGAGCAGTACTTC | CASSATGDGYEQYF
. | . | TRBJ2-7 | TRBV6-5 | TGTGCCAGCAGCTATACCCTCGGGGGCTACGAGCAGTACTTC | CASSYTLGGYEQYF
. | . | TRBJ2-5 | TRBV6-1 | TGTGCCAGCAGTCGAAACAGGGTTCAAGAGACCCAGTACTTC | CASSRNRVQETQYF
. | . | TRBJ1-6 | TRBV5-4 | TGTGCCAGCAGCTTTCGGGGTGACGATAATTCACCCCTCCACTTT | CASSFRGDDNSPLHF
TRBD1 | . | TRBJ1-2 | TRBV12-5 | TGTGCTAGTGGTTTGGCGACAGGGTTCTATGGCTACACCTTC | CASGLATGFYGYTF
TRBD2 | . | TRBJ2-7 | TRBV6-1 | TGTGCCAGCAGCGCTCCAGCGGGAGGGGGAGAGCAGTACTTC | CASSAPAGGGEQYF
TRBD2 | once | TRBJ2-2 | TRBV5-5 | TGTGCCAGCAGCTTGTTGGGACTAGCGGGTTCGAACACCGGGGAGCTGTTTTTT | CASSLLGLAGSNTGELFF
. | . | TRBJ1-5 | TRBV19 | TGTGCCAGATTCGACAGTTTGAGGATAAGTGGGGGGCCCCAGCATTTT | CARFDSLRISGGPQHF
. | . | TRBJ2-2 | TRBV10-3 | TGTGCCATCAGTGCCGGAGCTAACACCGGGGAGCTGTTTTTT | CAISAGANTGELFF
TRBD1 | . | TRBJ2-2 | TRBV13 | TGTGCCAGCAGCTTAAGGACAGGGATGAACACCGGGGAGCTGTTTTTT | CASSLRTGMNTGELFF
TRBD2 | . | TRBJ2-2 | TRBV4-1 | TGCGCCAGCAGCCAAGGTGGCGGGAGGTCGGCCGGGGAGCTGTTTTTT | CASSQGGGRSAGELFF
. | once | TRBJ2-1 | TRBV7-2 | TGTGCCAGCAGCTCCCTGTACAGTATAGGGCAGTTCTTC | CASSSLYSIGQFF
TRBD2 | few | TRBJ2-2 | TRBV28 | TGTGCCAGCAGTTTATCGCGGGAGGAGGGAATAAGGACCGGGGAGCTGTTTTTT | CASSLSREEGIRTGELFF
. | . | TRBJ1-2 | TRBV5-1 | TGCGCCAGCAGCTTTGGACAGAGCTATGGCTACACCTTC | CASSFGQSYGYTF
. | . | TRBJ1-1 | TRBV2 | TGTGCCAGCACCCCCTTGAGTCTCAGTGAAGCTTTCTTT | CASTPLSLSEAFF
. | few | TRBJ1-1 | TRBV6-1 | TGTGCCAGCAGGGACGACCTGGGGAGGAACACTGAAGCTTTCTTT | CASRDDLGRNTEAFF
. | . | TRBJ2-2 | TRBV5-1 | TGCGCCAGCAGCTTGGGGGGCGAAGGGGAGCTGTTTTTT | CASSLGGEGELFF
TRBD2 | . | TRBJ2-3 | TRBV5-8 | TGTGCCAGCAGCATAGGCTCATTAGCGGGGAACACAGATACGCAGTATTTT | CASSIGSLAGNTDTQYF
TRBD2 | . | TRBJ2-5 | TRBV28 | TGTGCCAGCAAAAGACCGGGACTCGGGGGGGAGACCCAGTACTTC | CASKRPGLGGETQYF
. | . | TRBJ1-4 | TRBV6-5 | TGTGCCAGCAGTTACTCGAGGGGGGAAAAACTGTTTTTT | CASSYSRGEKLFF
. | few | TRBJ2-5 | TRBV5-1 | TGCGCCAGCAGCTCTGCTTTCGAGACCCAGTACTTC | CASSSAFETQYF
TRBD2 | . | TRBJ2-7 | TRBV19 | TGTGCCAGTAGCCTAAAGGGACTAGCGGGAGGCTCATCCTACGAGCAGTACTTC | CASSLKGLAGGSSYEQYF
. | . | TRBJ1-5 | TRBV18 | TGTGCCAGCTCACCAGACATAGGGGCCTTGTCGCCCCAGCATTTT | CASSPDIGALSPQHF
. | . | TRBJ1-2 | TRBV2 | TGTGCCAGCAGTGAATCTGAACTCTATGGCTACACCTTC | CASSESELYGYTF
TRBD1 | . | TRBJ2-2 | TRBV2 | TGTGCCAGCGTCAGGGGGTCCACCGGGGAGCTGTTTTTT | CASVRGSTGELFF
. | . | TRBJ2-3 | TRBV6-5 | TGTGCCAGCAGTTCTTCCGGGACACCGGGGGATACGCAGTATTTT | CASSSSGTPGDTQYF
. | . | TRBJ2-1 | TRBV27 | TGTGCCAGCAGCCGTCTAAGCGGAATATACAATGAGCAGTTCTTC | CASSRLSGIYNEQFF
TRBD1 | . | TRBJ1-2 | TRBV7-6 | TGTGCCAGCAGCTTAGTACCGACAGGGGACTATGGCTACACCTTC | CASSLVPTGDYGYTF
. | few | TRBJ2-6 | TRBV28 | TGTGCCAGCGTCGGGGGGCCCCCCTCTGGGGCCAACGTCCTGACTTTC | CASVGGPPSGANVLTF
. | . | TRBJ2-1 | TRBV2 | TGTGCCAGCAAAAAATTAGGAGGGGGGGTCGACAATGAGCAGTTCTTC | CASKKLGGGVDNEQFF
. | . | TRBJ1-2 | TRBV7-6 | TGTGCCAGCAGCCCTAGGGGGAAAGGCTACACCTTC | CASSPRGKGYTF
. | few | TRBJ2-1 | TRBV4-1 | TGCGCCAGCAGCCAAGATTCCGGGCACGTTTACTACAATGAGCAGTTCTTC | CASSQDSGHVYYNEQFF
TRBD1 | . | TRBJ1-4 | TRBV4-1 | TGCGCCAGCAGCCAACTAAACAGGGGATATAATGAAAAACTGTTTTTT | CASSQLNRGYNEKLFF